This TCR beta chain was recorded in a study of beta chain features in type 1 diabetes. This clone was observed a few times. As every portion of the isolated RNA was reverse transcribed, the sequencing read expressed TCRB transcripts. Sequencing was performed with immunoSEQ multiplex PCR; in TCRdb, only in-frame clones are kept and a portion is missing. Among 400,000 to 450,000 clones, approximately 15% were seen once, and the ten largest hold 0.03% to 0.04%. The germline CDR1 and CDR2 sequences are LNHDA and SQIVND (reference sequence). V gave up 4 bases and J gave up 4 bases, with 7 bases separating them. CDR3 length: 12 amino acids.

The sequence derives from a young man in good health. The sample was naive CD4+ T cells from blood. V and J are TRBV19 and TRBJ2-5; D gene ambiguous. The CDR3 DNA reads as TGTGCCAGTAGTACCTCCGCAGAGACCCAGTACTTC. Translating gives CASSTSAETQYF.